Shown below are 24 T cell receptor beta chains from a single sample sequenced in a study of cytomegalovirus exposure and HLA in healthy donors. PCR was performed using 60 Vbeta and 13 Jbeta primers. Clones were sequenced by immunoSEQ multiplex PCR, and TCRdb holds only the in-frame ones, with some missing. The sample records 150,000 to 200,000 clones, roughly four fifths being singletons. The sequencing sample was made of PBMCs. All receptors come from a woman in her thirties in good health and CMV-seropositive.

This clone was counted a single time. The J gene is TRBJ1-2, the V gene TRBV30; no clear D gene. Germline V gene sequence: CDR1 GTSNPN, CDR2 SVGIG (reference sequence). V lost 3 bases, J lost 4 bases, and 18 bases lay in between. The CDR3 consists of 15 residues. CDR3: CAWRSMAVSAYGYTF. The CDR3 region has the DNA TGTGCCTGGAGAAGTATGGCGGTAAGCGCCTATGGCTACACCTTC. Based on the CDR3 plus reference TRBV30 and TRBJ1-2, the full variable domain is SQTIHQWPATLVQPVGSPLSLECTVEGTSNPNLYWYRQAAGRGLQLLFYSVGIGQISSEVPQNLSASRPQDRQFILSSKKLLLSDSGFYLCAWRSMAVSAYGYTFGSGTRLTVV.

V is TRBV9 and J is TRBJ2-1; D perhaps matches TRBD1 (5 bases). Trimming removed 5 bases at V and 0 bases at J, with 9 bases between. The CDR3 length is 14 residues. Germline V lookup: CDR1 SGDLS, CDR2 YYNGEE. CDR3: CASSAGNSYNEQFF. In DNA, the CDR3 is TGTGCCAGCAGTGCAGGGAACTCCTACAATGAGCAGTTCTTC.

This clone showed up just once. The CDR3 sequence is CASSVERAAPEAFF. The CDR3 nucleotides read TGCGCCAGCAGCGTTGAGAGGGCGGCTCCTGAAGCTTTCTTT. This rearrangement joins TRBV4-3 to TRBJ1-1; D not resolved. The V end lost 5 bases, the J end lost 6 bases, and 16 bases lay between the germline ends. Germline-derived CDR1 and CDR2 are LGHNA and YSLEER. This CDR3 comprises 14 residues.

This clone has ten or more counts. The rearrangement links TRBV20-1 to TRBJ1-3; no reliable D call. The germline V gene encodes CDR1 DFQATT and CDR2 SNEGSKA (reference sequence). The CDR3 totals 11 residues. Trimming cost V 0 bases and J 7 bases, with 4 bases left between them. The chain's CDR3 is CSARDLNTIYF. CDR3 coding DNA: TGCAGTGCTAGAGATCTGAACACCATATATTTT.

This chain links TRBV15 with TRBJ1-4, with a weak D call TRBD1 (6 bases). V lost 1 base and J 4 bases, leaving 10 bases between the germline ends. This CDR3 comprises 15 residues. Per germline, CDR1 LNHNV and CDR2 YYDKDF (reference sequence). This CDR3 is CATSRGGGDNEKLFF. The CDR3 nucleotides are TGTGCCACCAGCAGAGGGGGGGGCGATAATGAAAAACTGTTTTTT.

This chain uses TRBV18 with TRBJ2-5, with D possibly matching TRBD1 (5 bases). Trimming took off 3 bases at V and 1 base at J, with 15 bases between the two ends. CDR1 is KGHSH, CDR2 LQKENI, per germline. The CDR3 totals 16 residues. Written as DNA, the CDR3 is TGTGCCAGCTCACCCGGAGACAGTTTCCCCCAAGAGACCCAGTACTTC. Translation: CASSPGDSFPQETQYF.

The CDR3 region is CASSLNRLNEKLFF. The CDR3, as DNA: TGTGCCAGCAGTTTAAACAGGCTTAATGAAAAACTGTTTTTT. The gene calls are TRBV27 and TRBJ1-4; weak D call: TRBD1 (5 bases). Germline V gene data show CDR1 as MNHEY and CDR2 as SMNVEV (reference sequence). This CDR3 is built from 14 residues. V dropped 2 bases and J dropped 4 bases, with 8 bases sitting between them.

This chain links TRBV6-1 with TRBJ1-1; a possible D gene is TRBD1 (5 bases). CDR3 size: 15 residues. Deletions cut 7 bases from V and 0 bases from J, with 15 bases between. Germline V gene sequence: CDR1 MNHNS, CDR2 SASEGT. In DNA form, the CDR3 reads TGTGCCAGCACCTTTTCAGGGAATTTGAACACTGAAGCTTTCTTT. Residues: CASTFSGNLNTEAFF.

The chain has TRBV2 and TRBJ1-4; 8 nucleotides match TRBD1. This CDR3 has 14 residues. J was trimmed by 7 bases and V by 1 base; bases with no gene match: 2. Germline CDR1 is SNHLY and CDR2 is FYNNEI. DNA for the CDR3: TGTGCCAGCAGTGAAGGCAGGGGGCCTGAAAAACTGTTTTTT. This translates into CASSEGRGPEKLFF.

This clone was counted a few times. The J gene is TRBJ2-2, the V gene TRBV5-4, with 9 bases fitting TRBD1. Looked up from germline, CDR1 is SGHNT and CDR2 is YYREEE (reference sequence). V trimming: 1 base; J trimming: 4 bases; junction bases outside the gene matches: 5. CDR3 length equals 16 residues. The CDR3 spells CASSLLGQGRTGELFF. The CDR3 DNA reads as TGTGCCAGCAGCTTGTTGGGACAGGGTCGCACCGGGGAGCTGTTTTTT.

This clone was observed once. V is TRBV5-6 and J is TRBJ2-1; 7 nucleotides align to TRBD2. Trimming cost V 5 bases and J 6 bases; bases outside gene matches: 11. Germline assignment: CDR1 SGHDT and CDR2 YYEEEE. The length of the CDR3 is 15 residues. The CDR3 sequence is CASSSEAGASNEQFF. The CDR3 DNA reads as TGTGCCAGCAGTTCGGAGGCGGGAGCGAGCAATGAGCAGTTCTTC.

For the CDR3, the DNA is TGTGCCAGCAGCCTACGGCGGGGGGGCACAGATACGCAGTATTTT. It codes for CASSLRRGGTDTQYF. The chain has TRBV7-9 and TRBJ2-3; 8 bases agree with TRBD2. Trimming cost V 5 bases and J 1 base; bases outside gene matches: 5. CDR3 length equals 15 residues. From germline, CDR1 is SEHNR and CDR2 FQNEAQ (reference sequence). Looking up the rest from reference TRBV7-9 and TRBJ2-3 gives the full variable domain: DTGVSQNPRHKITKRGQNVTFRCDPISEHNRLYWYRQTLGQGPEFLTYFQNEAQLEKSRLLSDRFSAERPKGSFSTLEIQRTEQGDSAMYLCASSLRRGGTDTQYFGPGTRLTVL.

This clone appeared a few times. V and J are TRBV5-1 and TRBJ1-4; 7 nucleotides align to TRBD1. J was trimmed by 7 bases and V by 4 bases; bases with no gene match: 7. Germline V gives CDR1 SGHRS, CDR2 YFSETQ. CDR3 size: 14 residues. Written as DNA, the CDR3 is TGCGCCAGCAGCCAGGGGGGAGCGGGTGAAAAACTGTTTTTT. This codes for CASSQGGAGEKLFF.

The DNA for the CDR3 is TGTGCCAGCAGCTTAGGGGAGGGGAGGCCCAAAGAGACCCAGTACTTC. Translating gives CASSLGEGRPKETQYF. This rearrangement joins TRBV7-8 to TRBJ2-5; 7 bases are shared with TRBD2. The germline CDR1 and CDR2 sequences are SGHVS and FQNEAQ. Trimming at V came to 1 base and at J to 3 bases, leaving 8 bases not matched to a gene. This CDR3 contains 16 residues.

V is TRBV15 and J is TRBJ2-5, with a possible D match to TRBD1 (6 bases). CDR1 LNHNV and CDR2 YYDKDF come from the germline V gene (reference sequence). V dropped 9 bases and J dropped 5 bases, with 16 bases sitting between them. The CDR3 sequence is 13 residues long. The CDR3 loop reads CATVQGRSETQYF. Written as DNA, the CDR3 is TGTGCCACTGTACAGGGCAGAAGTGAGACCCAGTACTTC.

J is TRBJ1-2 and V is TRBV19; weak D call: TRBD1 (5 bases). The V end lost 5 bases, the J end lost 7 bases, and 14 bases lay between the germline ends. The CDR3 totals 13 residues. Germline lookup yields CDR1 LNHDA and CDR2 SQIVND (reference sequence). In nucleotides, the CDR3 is TGTGCCAGTAGTGAAACAGGCTCTCCTGGCTACACCTTC. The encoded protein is CASSETGSPGYTF.

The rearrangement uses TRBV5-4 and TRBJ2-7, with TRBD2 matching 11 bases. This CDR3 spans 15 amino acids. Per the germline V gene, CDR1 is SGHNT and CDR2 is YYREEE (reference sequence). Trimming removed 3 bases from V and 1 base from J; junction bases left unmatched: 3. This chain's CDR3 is CASSSTSGDSYEQYF. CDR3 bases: TGTGCCAGCAGCTCGACTAGCGGGGATTCCTACGAGCAGTACTTC.

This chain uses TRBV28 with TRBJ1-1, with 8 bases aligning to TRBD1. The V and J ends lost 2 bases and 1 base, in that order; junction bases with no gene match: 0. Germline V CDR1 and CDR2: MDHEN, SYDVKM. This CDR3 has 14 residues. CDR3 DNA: TGTGCCAGCAGTTTAGGACAGGGGAACACTGAAGCTTTCTTT. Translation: CASSLGQGNTEAFF.

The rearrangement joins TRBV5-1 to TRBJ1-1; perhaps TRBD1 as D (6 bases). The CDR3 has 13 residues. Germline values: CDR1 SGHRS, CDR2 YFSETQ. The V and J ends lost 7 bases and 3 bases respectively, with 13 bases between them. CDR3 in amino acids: CASQQGSDTEAFF. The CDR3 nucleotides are TGCGCCAGCCAACAGGGAAGCGACACTGAAGCTTTCTTT. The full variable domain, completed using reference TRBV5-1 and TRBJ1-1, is KAGVTQTPRYLIKTRGQQVTLSCSPISGHRSVSWYQQTPGQGLQFLFEYFSETQRNKGNFPGRFSGRQFSNSRSEMNVSTLELGDSALYLCASQQGSDTEAFFGQGTRLTVV.

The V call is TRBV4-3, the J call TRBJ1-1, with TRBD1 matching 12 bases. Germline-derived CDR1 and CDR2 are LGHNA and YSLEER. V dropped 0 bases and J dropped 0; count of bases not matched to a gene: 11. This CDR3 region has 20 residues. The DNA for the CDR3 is TGCGCCAGCAGCCAAGATTTTCCGGGACAGGGGGCGTCCCTGAACACTGAAGCTTTCTTT. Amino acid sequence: CASSQDFPGQGASLNTEAFF.

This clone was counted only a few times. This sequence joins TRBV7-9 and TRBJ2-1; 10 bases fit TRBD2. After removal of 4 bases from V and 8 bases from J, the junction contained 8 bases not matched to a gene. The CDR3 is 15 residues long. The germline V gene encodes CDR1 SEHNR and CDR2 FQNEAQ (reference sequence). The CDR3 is CASSSSEAGGDEQFF. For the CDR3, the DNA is TGTGCCAGCAGCTCCTCGGAAGCGGGGGGGGATGAGCAGTTCTTC.

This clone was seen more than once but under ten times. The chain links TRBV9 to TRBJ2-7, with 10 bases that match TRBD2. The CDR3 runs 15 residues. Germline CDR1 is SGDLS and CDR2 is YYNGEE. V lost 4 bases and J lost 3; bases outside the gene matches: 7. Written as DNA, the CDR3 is TGTGCCAGCAGCCCCTCCTGGACTAGCGGCTACGAGCAGTACTTC. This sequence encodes CASSPSWTSGYEQYF.

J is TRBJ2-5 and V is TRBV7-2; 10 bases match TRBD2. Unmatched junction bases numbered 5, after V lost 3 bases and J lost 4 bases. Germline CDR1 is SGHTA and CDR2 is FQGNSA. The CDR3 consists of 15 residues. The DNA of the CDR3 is TGTGCCAGCAGCTTCGGGACTAGCGCGAGAGAGACCCAGTACTTC. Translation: CASSFGTSARETQYF.

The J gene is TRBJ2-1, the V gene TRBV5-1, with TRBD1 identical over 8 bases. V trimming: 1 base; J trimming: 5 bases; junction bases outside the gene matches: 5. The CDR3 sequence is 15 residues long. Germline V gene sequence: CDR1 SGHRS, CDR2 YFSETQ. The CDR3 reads CASSLRDRPHNEQFF. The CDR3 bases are TGCGCCAGCAGCTTGAGGGACAGGCCCCACAATGAGCAGTTCTTC.